The 22 T cell receptor beta chains below were found in one sample sequenced in a study of T cells in Graves' hyperthyroidism and ophthalmopathy. Researchers amplified the TCR beta CDR3 regions from RNA transcripts. A set of HTBI primers served as the primers for a first-round RT-PCR of the TCR CDR3. Each CDR3 protein gets one entry after TCRdb re-called the multiplex PCR reads with MiXCR. The sample comprises roughly 700,000 distinct CDR3 sequences, about 35% of which are singletons, and around a third rests with the top ten. Sequenced material: blood. Every receptor here comes from a woman aged 40 to 50 with Graves' hyperthyroidism.

With regard to this clonotype: This likely comes from a read error, as the CDR3 has no conserved phenylalanine or tryptophan at its end. This chain joins TRBV9 and TRBJ1-1; the match to TRBD1 covers 8 bases. Trimming at V came to 4 bases and at J to 5 bases, leaving 7 bases not matched to a gene. The CDR3 extends over 14 amino acids. Germline V gives CDR1 SGDLS, CDR2 YYNGEE. The CDR3 sequence: CASSSTGGATEAFI. The CDR3 region has the DNA TGTGCCAGCAGCTCCACAGGGGGAGCGACTGAAGCTTTCATT.

This clonotype was counted ten times or more. The chain carries TRBV4-3 and TRBJ1-6; D gene ambiguous. CDR1 and CDR2 from the germline V gene are LGHNA and YSLEER. Trimming took 1 base from V and 8 from J, leaving 6 bases between them. The CDR3 spans 13 residues. CDR3 nucleotide sequence: TGCGCCAGCAGCCAAGGTAACCATTCACCCCTCCACTTT. Protein: CASSQGNHSPLHF.

The CDR3 protein is CASSQEGGSGNTIYF. The CDR3, as DNA: TGCGCCAGCAGCCAAGAAGGGGGTTCTGGAAACACCATATATTTT. The V and J genes are TRBV4-3 and TRBJ1-3; D might be TRBD1 (6 bases). The ends were cut back, 0 bases at V and 1 base at J, with 7 bases in the middle. The CDR3 runs to 15 residues. The V gene's germline CDR1 is LGHNA and CDR2 YSLEER.

This clonotype occurred many times. CDR3 amino acids: CAISEVRGQDNSYEQYF. The CDR3 bases are TGTGCCATCAGTGAGGTACGAGGTCAAGACAACTCCTACGAGCAGTACTTC. The rearrangement uses TRBV10-3 and TRBJ2-7; D gene ambiguous. CDR3 length: 17 residues. Germline V gene data show CDR1 as ENHRY and CDR2 as SYGVKD. V lost 2 bases and J lost 0, with 17 bases in between.

This clonotype was found many times. CDR3: CASSFPGGNQETQYF. CDR3 coding DNA: TGTGCCAGCAGCTTTCCGGGGGGAAATCAAGAGACCCAGTACTTC. The chain uses TRBV7-8 and TRBJ2-5; TRBD2 aligns across 7 bases. The germline CDR1 and CDR2 sequences are SGHVS and FQNEAQ. The junction had 6 bases not matched to a gene; V was cut back by 3 bases and J by 2 bases. The CDR3 totals 15 residues.

The V gene is TRBV6-4, the J gene TRBJ1-2; a weak D match, TRBD1 (6 bases). CDR1 MRHNA and CDR2 SNTAGT come from the germline V gene. Trimming shortened V by 8 bases and J by 0 bases, and 22 bases separated the two germline ends. The length of the CDR3 is 17 residues. The CDR3 DNA reads as TGTGCCAGCCGACCTACGGGAGGGGGAGACGCTAACTATGGCTACACCTTC. Protein: CASRPTGGGDANYGYTF.

The V call is TRBV12-3 or TRBV12-4, the J call TRBJ1-2; D is perhaps TRBD1 (5 bases). The CDR3 extends over 14 amino acids. V was clipped by 1 base and J by 5 bases, with 11 bases between them. The chain's CDR3 is CASSLGAGRYGYTF. Written as DNA, the CDR3 is TGTGCCAGCAGTTTAGGTGCAGGGCGGTATGGCTACACCTTC.

This clonotype was counted a few times. The rearrangement joins TRBV25-1 to TRBJ2-7; D may be TRBD2 (7 bases). Deletions cut 1 base from V and 3 bases from J, with 10 bases between. Germline CDR1 and CDR2: MGHDK and SYGVNS. This CDR3 region has 14 residues. CDR3 bases: TGTGCCAGCAGTGAATGGGAGGGGGTCTACGAGCAGTACTTC. It codes for CASSEWEGVYEQYF.

J is TRBJ2-7 and V is TRBV7-2; TRBD2 matches 10 bases. V shed 5 bases and J 9 bases; nucleotides not matched to a gene: 13. Germline V gene data show CDR1 as SGHTA and CDR2 as FQGNSA. The CDR3 is made up of 15 amino acids. CDR3 DNA sequence: TGTGCCAGCAGCCAAGATCTTCTAGCGGGAGAGGGGCAGTACTTC. It encodes CASSQDLLAGEGQYF.

This clonotype came up many times. V usage is TRBV29-1 and J usage is TRBJ1-1; D ambiguous. The CDR3 length is 12 residues. Deletions cut 7 bases from V and 0 bases from J, with 9 bases between. The germline CDR1 and CDR2 sequences are SQVTM and ANQGSEA. The CDR3 nucleotides are TGCAGCGCCCTAATTTTGAACACTGAAGCTTTCTTT. Its protein is CSALILNTEAFF.

Turning to this clonotype: Germline and junction disagree at one end, which may indicate a read error. The CDR3 DNA is TGTGCCAGCAGTTTAGAAGAGCTTGACCGGCACACCTTC. Translation: CASSLEELDRHTF. The chain carries TRBV7-9 and TRBJ1-2, with D uncertain. The CDR3 covers 13 residues. CDR1 and CDR2 (germline): SEHNR, FQNEAQ (reference sequence).

The chain has TRBV7-9 and TRBJ1-6, with 9 bases matching TRBD1. CDR1 is SEHNR, CDR2 FQNEAQ, per germline (reference sequence). The V segment lost 5 bases and the J segment 13 bases; nucleotides outside the gene matches: 9. The CDR3 has 14 amino acids. The CDR3 nucleotides are TGTGCCAGCAGCAGCCGGGACAGGGCTAATCCCCTCCACTTT. This codes for CASSSRDRANPLHF.

The chain employs TRBV12-3 or TRBV12-4 and TRBJ2-5, with TRBD1 as a possible D gene (5 bases). The CDR3 length is 14 residues. V was shortened by 3 bases and J by 3 bases, with 11 bases between the two germline ends. In nucleotides, the CDR3 is TGTGCCAGCAGTTTGGAAAGGGGAAAAGAGACCCAGTACTTC. This sequence encodes CASSLERGKETQYF.

The V and J genes are TRBV11-2 and TRBJ1-2; 7 nucleotides align to TRBD1. CDR1 SGHAT and CDR2 FQNNGV come from the germline V gene. The CDR3 loop spans 17 amino acids. With 1 base clipped from V and 1 base from J, the junction kept 9 bases outside the gene matches. The CDR3 is CASSLVQGGKSNYGYTF. Here the CDR3 DNA reads TGTGCCAGCAGCTTAGTTCAGGGGGGAAAGAGTAACTATGGCTACACCTTC.

The genes are TRBV12-3 or TRBV12-4 and TRBJ2-3; 12 bases align to TRBD2. The trim removed 6 bases at V and 5 bases at J, leaving 6 bases unmatched. The CDR3 has 15 amino acids. DNA for the CDR3: TGTGCCAGCAGCAGACTAGCGGGAGTGGAAGATACGCAGTATTTT. It codes for CASSRLAGVEDTQYF.

This clonotype was counted only a few times. V is TRBV6-5 and J is TRBJ1-5; D is unclear. The CDR3 totals 13 residues. CDR1 MNHEY and CDR2 SVGAGI come from the germline V gene. Trimming pared 4 bases from V and 6 bases from J, leaving 10 bases between. This chain's CDR3 is CASSFQDPQPQHF. The CDR3 DNA sequence: TGTGCCAGCAGTTTCCAGGACCCTCAGCCCCAGCATTTT.

This clonotype was recorded at least ten times. This sequence joins TRBV7-9 and TRBJ1-6, with D perhaps matching TRBD1 (6 bases). From germline, CDR1 is SEHNR and CDR2 FQNEAQ (reference sequence). The CDR3 extends over 15 amino acids. The V end was cut by 2 bases, the J end by 9 bases, with 14 bases between. The CDR3 is CASSLRPGEGSPLHF. The CDR3 DNA reads as TGTGCCAGCAGCTTACGACCAGGGGAAGGTTCACCCCTCCACTTT.

This clonotype was recorded once. V usage is TRBV6-1 and J usage is TRBJ2-4, with D maybe TRBD2 (5 bases). Trimming took 6 bases from V and 8 from J, leaving 14 bases between them. CDR1 and CDR2 from the germline V gene are MNHNS and SASEGT. The CDR3 is 13 residues long. The CDR3 DNA follows: TGTGCCAGCAGGGAGGATGGCGCGGACATTCAGTACTTC. As protein: CASREDGADIQYF.

This clonotype was counted many times. V and J are TRBV6-6 and TRBJ1-2, with D unresolved. The length of the CDR3 is 13 residues. Trimming pared 4 bases from V and 8 bases from J, leaving 14 bases between. CDR1 is MNHNY, CDR2 SVGAGI, per germline (reference sequence). CDR3 sequence: CASSSSGMNGYTF. The CDR3 DNA sequence: TGTGCCAGCAGTTCCTCAGGCATGAACGGCTACACCTTC.

The V call is TRBV20-1, the J call TRBJ2-6, with D possibly being TRBD1 (5 bases). Trimming left V 7 bases short and J 2 bases short, with 18 bases between. The CDR3 length is 16 residues. Germline CDR1 DFQATT, CDR2 SNEGSKA (reference sequence). For the CDR3, the DNA is TGCAGTGTCCCGACAGTTGGGGTACCTGGGGCCAACGTCCTGACTTTC. This translates into CSVPTVGVPGANVLTF.

In this sample, this clonotype turned up many times. The chain uses TRBV2 and TRBJ1-2, with 10 bases matching TRBD1. V shed 5 bases, J shed 3 bases, and the junction held 3 bases outside the gene matches. Germline lookup yields CDR1 SNHLY and CDR2 FYNNEI. The CDR3 totals 14 residues. The DNA of the CDR3 is TGTGCCAGCAGTTGGGACAGGGGAGACTATGGCTACACCTTC. Protein: CASSWDRGDYGYTF.

This chain uses TRBV6-5 with TRBJ1-1; the D is unclear. This CDR3 has 12 residues. V gave up 6 bases and J gave up 4 bases, with 9 bases separating them. From germline, CDR1 is MNHEY and CDR2 SVGAGI. The CDR3 sequence is CASSSSLTEAFF. The DNA for the CDR3 is TGTGCCAGCAGCTCAAGTCTCACTGAAGCTTTCTTT.